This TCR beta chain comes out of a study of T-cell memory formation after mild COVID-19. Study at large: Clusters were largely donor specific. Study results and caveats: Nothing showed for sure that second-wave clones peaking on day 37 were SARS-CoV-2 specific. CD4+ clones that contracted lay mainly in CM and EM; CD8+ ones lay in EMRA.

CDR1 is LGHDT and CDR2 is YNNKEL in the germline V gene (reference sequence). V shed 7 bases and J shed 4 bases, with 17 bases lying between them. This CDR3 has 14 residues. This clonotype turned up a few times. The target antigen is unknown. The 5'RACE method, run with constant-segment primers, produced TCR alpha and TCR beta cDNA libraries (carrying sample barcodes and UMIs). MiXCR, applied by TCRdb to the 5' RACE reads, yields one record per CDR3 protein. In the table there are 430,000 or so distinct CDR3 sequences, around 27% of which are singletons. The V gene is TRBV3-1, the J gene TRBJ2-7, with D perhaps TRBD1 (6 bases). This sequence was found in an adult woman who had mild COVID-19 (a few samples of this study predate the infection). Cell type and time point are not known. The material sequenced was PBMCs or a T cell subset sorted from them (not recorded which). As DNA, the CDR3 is TGTGCCAGCACGCTAACAGGGCGATCTTACGAGCAGTACTTC. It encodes CASTLTGRSYEQYF.